The rows below give T cell receptor beta chains drawn from one sample of a study of T cell clonotyping in hematopoietic cell transplantation. Libraries were prepared by immunoSEQ multiplex PCR; TCRdb keeps only in-frame clonotypes and omits some of them. The table has around 15,000 clones, approximately 57% seen once. The sequences come from PBMCs, collected 30 days after allogeneic stem cell transplant. The source of these receptors is a male patient between 50 and 60 years old who had an allogeneic stem cell transplant from an unrelated donor, so T cells may come from the graft donor. Some clones in this sample may be carry-over from other donors' samples. Each CDR3 is given with its conserved first and last residue. Each record gives: J gene, D gene, CDR3 length, clone size, V gene, CDR3 protein, CDR3 DNA. D genes are given only for firm matches. Clone size is shown for a subset of rows, as once, few, many or a class of expanded clone.

TRBJ2-3 - 14 - TRBV6-5 CASSHGTGTDTQYF TGTGCCAGCAGTCACGGGACGGGCACAGATACGCAGTATTTT
TRBJ1-2 TRBD1 16 - TRBV6-6 CASSYKGQIGGYGYTF TGTGCCAGCAGTTACAAGGGACAGATAGGGGGGTATGGCTACACCTTC
TRBJ1-1 TRBD1 14 - TRBV7-9 CASSYTGGSTEAFF TGTGCCAGCAGCTACACAGGGGGAAGTACTGAAGCTTTCTTT
TRBJ1-3 - 14 few TRBV2 CASSGDFSGNTIYF TGTGCCAGCAGTGGGGACTTCTCTGGAAACACCATATATTTT
TRBJ2-7 TRBD1 15 - TRBV29-1 CSVAVARQGVYEQYF TGCAGCGTTGCGGTGGCGAGACAGGGGGTTTACGAGCAGTACTTC
TRBJ1-2 - 12 - TRBV29-1 CSVDRTSSGYTF TGCAGCGTTGATCGGACTTCCAGTGGCTACACCTTC
TRBJ2-7 - 11 - TRBV7-8 CASSSPYEQYF TGTGCCAGCAGCTCCCCCTACGAGCAGTACTTC
TRBJ1-1 - 13 - TRBV30 CAWTNQGAGEAFF TGTGCCTGGACAAATCAGGGCGCCGGTGAAGCTTTCTTT
TRBJ1-1 - 14 - TRBV27 CASSLSSAGLEAFF TGTGCCAGCAGTTTATCGTCGGCAGGACTTGAAGCTTTCTTT
TRBJ2-5 - 17 - TRBV7-7 CASSLDPVQATSAAQYF TGTGCTAGCAGCTTAGATCCGGTACAGGCCACATCAGCGGCCCAGTACTTC
TRBJ2-6 TRBD1 19 - TRBV5-7 CASSEVGDSFSSGANVLTF TGTGCCAGCAGCGAAGTAGGGGACAGCTTCAGCTCTGGGGCCAACGTCCTGACTTTC
TRBJ1-1 TRBD1 15 - TRBV30 CAWSQGALRDTEAFF TGTGCCTGGAGTCAGGGGGCGCTAAGGGACACTGAAGCTTTCTTT
TRBJ2-3 - 14 - TRBV4-3 CASSQDKWIDTQYF TGCGCCAGCAGCCAAGATAAGTGGATAGATACGCAGTATTTT
TRBJ1-1 - 14 once TRBV6-5 CASSYSGARAEAFF TGTGCCAGCAGTTACTCAGGGGCCCGCGCCGAAGCTTTCTTT
TRBJ1-2 - 15 few TRBV6-5 CASSYYSGGVWRYTF TGTGCCAGCAGTTACTATTCAGGAGGAGTATGGCGCTACACCTTC
TRBJ2-3 TRBD2 14 - TRBV30 CAWRTSGSADTQYF TGTGCCTGGAGGACTAGCGGGAGCGCAGATACGCAGTATTTT
TRBJ2-7 - 12 - TRBV14 CASSQDNSVQYF TGTGCCAGCAGCCAAGATAATTCAGTGCAGTACTTC
TRBJ1-2 - 13 once TRBV30 CAWSPDGGVGYTF TGTGCCTGGAGTCCTGACGGGGGGGTAGGCTACACCTTC
TRBJ2-3 TRBD2 16 - TRBV9 CASSGWTSGIPDTQYF TGTGCCAGCAGCGGATGGACTAGCGGAATTCCTGATACGCAGTATTTT
TRBJ2-7 TRBD1 14 - TRBV28 CASSFSGQGYEQYF TGTGCCAGCAGTTTCTCGGGACAGGGGTACGAGCAGTACTTC
TRBJ1-6 - 13 - TRBV28 CASSLWAGSPLHF TGTGCCAGCAGTTTATGGGCAGGGTCACCCCTCCACTTT
TRBJ2-5 - 11 - TRBV6-1 CASSVVETQYF TGTGCCAGCAGTGTGGTAGAGACCCAGTACTTC
TRBJ2-5 - 15 medium-sized TRBV9 CASSEPGTPQETQYF TGTGCCAGCAGCGAGCCAGGGACACCCCAAGAGACCCAGTACTTC
TRBJ2-7 - 18 - TRBV7-2 CASSLYHSELAKGYEQYF TGTGCCAGCAGCTTATACCATTCGGAGCTAGCGAAAGGGTACGAGCAGTACTTC
TRBJ1-1 TRBD1 15 - TRBV4-1 CASSQETGGHTEAFF TGCGCCAGCAGCCAAGAGACAGGGGGCCACACTGAAGCTTTCTTT
TRBJ1-5 TRBD1 14 once TRBV7-2 CASSSDDRDQPQHF TGTGCCAGCAGCTCGGACGACAGGGACCAGCCCCAGCATTTT
TRBJ1-2 - 14 - TRBV2 CASSDSEGVTGYTF TGTGCCAGCAGTGATTCCGAGGGGGTTACTGGCTACACCTTC
TRBJ2-5 TRBD2 17 - TRBV5-1 CASGAGTSGGFQETQYF TGCGCCAGCGGCGCCGGGACTAGCGGGGGGTTTCAAGAGACCCAGTACTTC
TRBJ2-5 - 15 once TRBV30 CAWSVGGQYQETQYF TGTGCCTGGAGTGTAGGCGGACAGTACCAAGAGACCCAGTACTTC
TRBJ1-1 - 14 few TRBV29-1 CSVVQDPVSTEAFF TGCAGCGTTGTCCAGGACCCCGTTAGCACTGAAGCTTTCTTT
TRBJ1-1 TRBD1 16 - TRBV7-6 CASSLAINRGNTEAFF TGTGCCAGCAGCTTAGCGATTAACAGGGGAAACACTGAAGCTTTCTTT
TRBJ1-5 - 16 - TRBV4-1 CASSRMMGRQNQPQHF TGCGCCAGCAGCCGCATGATGGGACGCCAAAATCAGCCCCAGCATTTT
TRBJ1-1 - 15 - TRBV5-6 CASSSWGQQNTEAFF TGTGCCAGCAGCTCCTGGGGACAACAAAACACTGAAGCTTTCTTT
TRBJ2-5 - 13 few TRBV11-2 CASRQDRFETQYF TGTGCCAGCAGACAAGACAGGTTCGAGACCCAGTACTTC
TRBJ1-6 - 14 - TRBV6-6 CATSGRNYNSPLHF TGTGCCACCTCGGGCAGGAATTACAATTCACCCCTCCACTTT
TRBJ2-5 TRBD1 14 - TRBV2 CASRGKDRARTQYF TGTGCCAGCAGGGGGAAAGACAGGGCAAGGACCCAGTACTTC
TRBJ2-4 - 14 - TRBV7-9 CASRDGLAKNIQYF TGTGCCAGCAGGGATGGTCTAGCCAAAAACATTCAGTACTTC
TRBJ1-2 - 14 once TRBV28 CASSQGRPNYGYTF TGTGCCAGCAGTCAGGGACGGCCGAACTATGGCTACACCTTC
TRBJ2-7 TRBD2 15 - TRBV6-5 CASSYILAGPYEQYF TGTGCCAGCAGTTACATACTAGCGGGCCCCTACGAGCAGTACTTC